This T cell receptor (beta chain) stems from a study of graft-versus-host responses after intestinal transplantation. This CDR3 is built from 17 residues. Trimming removed 7 bases from V and 5 bases from J; junction bases left unmatched: 18. CDR1 MNHEY and CDR2 SMNVEV come from the germline V gene (reference sequence). TCRdb keeps only in-frame clones here, not all; method: immunoSEQ multiplex PCR. The repertoire has tens of thousands of clones, over 90% of them found once; the top ten carry around a fifth. To note about this clone: Its matching antigen is unknown.

The specimen comprised unstimulated CD8+ T cells sorted from spleen or lymph node cells, sampled before transplant. V and J are TRBV27 and TRBJ2-7, with 9 bases lining up with TRBD1. The TCR was taken from a human donor who was the organ donor for an intestinal transplant. The CDR3 DNA is TGTGCCAGCAAGCACCTGTGGGCCGGGACAGGGCGGGACGAGCAGTACTTC. The encoded protein is CASKHLWAGTGRDEQYF.